This T cell receptor gamma chain is from a study of gamma-delta chains in newborns, infants, children. About the study: Polyclonal expansion of innate γδ T cells after birth follows microbial exposure.

In the case of this clone: One end of the junction does not line up with germline, which may come from a read error.

TCRdb applied CATT to the reads for clone calling. The table has 2,600 or so gamma-chain clones, more than 35% seen once. Per the germline V gene, CDR1 is GITISATS and CDR2 is ISYDGTV (reference sequence). The CDR3 extends over 14 amino acids. Source material: blood. This clonotype was sampled from a child who was a newborn, infant or young child, either healthy, febrile or measles-vaccinated (not recorded which). The chain uses TRGV9 and TRGJ1 or TRGJ2. In the absence of a J gene in TCRdb, the DNA was matched to germline to assign it here. CDR3 nucleotides: TGTGCCTTGCGGGAGCCTAGGGGTTATTATAAGAAACTCTTT. Translation: CALREPRGYYKKLF.